Listed here is a single T cell receptor (beta chain). The data stem from a study of blood T cell repertoires in COVID-19. Background on the study: The analysed material was cDNA or gDNA that came from T cells, B-cell-depleted T cells, or PBMCs.

The CDR3 is made up of 12 amino acids. With 4 bases removed from V and 6 bases from J, the gap between germline ends came to 8 bases. The V gene's germline CDR1 is MNHEY and CDR2 SVGAGI. Profiled with immunoSEQ multiplex PCR; TCRdb holds only in-frame clones, not every one. Found here are about 82,000 clones, 83% of them singletons; the top ten hold over 15%. The clonotype comes from a woman in her fifties or sixties with acute or convalescent COVID-19. The chain employs TRBV6-5 and TRBJ2-3, with unresolved D. Sequenced sample: peripheral blood. CDR3 loop: CASSSTSDTQYF. Here the CDR3 DNA reads TGTGCCAGCAGTTCCACATCGGATACGCAGTATTTT.